This TCR beta chain was recovered during a study of T cell responses to AZD1222 COVID-19 vaccine. Repertoires were generated with immunoSEQ multiplex PCR, while TCRdb's copy carries only in-frame clones and drops some. The sample comprises 100,000 to 110,000 clones, around 87% of which are singletons, and 3.5% to 4.5% rests with the top ten. CDR1 and CDR2 from the germline V gene are SGHNT and YYREEE (reference sequence). This CDR3 is 17 amino acids long. Trimming shortened V by 0 bases and J by 2 bases, and 12 bases separated the two germline ends. The source material was peripheral blood, sampled on day 0 of MenACWY control vaccination. The chain joins TRBV5-4 to TRBJ2-6; maybe TRBD2 (5 bases). This receptor was obtained from an adult in good health. The CDR3 reads CASSLAKGVAGANVLTF. CDR3 sequence (DNA): TGTGCCAGCAGCTTGGCTAAGGGAGTCGCTGGGGCCAACGTCCTGACTTTC.